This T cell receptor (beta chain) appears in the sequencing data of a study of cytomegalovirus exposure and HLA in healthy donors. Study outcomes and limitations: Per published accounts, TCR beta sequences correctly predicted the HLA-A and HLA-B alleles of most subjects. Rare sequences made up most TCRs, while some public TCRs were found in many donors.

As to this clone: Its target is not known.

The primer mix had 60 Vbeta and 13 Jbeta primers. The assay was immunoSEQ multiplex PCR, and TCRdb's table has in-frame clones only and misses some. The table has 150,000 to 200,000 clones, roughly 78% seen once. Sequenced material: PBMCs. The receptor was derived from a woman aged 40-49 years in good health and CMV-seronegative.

In DNA, the CDR3 is TGTGCCAGCAGTCGCACCGGGACAGGGGGCTTCGGTGAGCAGTTCTTC. Its translation is CASSRTGTGGFGEQFF. This chain links TRBV28 with TRBJ2-1; 12 nucleotides match TRBD1. CDR1 MDHEN and CDR2 SYDVKM come from the germline V gene. V was clipped by 5 bases and J by 9 bases; unmatched bases: 11. The CDR3 has 16 residues.